Listed below are T cell receptor beta chains from one sample, sequenced in a study of neurological immune-mediated disorders. TCRdb fed the 5' RACE reads into MiXCR, producing one record per CDR3 protein. The table shows more than 25,000 distinct CDR3 sequences, with roughly 16% occurring only once. Material for sequencing was CD4+ T cells from blood. The receptors shown here come from a female donor with HTLV-1-associated myelopathy (HAM/TSP). The CDR3 runs from the conserved cysteine through the conserved F or W. The D gene is left open where the match is weak. Clone size is stated in some rows and not others, as once, few, many or a class when expanded.

v_call: TRBV5-1; clone_size: many; d_call: NA; j_call: TRBJ1-2; cdr3_aa: CASSSGRRYGYTF; cdr3_nt: TGCGCCAGCAGCTCCGGACGGCGATATGGCTACACCTTC
v_call: TRBV20-1; clone_size: many; d_call: NA; j_call: TRBJ2-1; cdr3_aa: CRVSRGDEQFF; cdr3_nt: TGCAGAGTAAGCCGGGGCGATGAGCAGTTCTTC
v_call: TRBV4-2; clone_size: many; d_call: TRBD2; j_call: TRBJ2-3; cdr3_aa: CASSQDPSGGTYTDTQYF; cdr3_nt: TGTGCCAGCAGCCAAGATCCTAGCGGGGGTACATACACAGATACGCAGTATTTT
v_call: TRBV6-6; clone_size: many; d_call: TRBD1; j_call: TRBJ2-2; cdr3_aa: CASSMTGGSGELFF; cdr3_nt: TGTGCCAGCAGTATGACAGGGGGCTCCGGGGAGCTGTTTTTT
v_call: TRBV6-6; clone_size: medium-sized; d_call: NA; j_call: TRBJ2-5; cdr3_aa: CASSYSGGRGETQYF; cdr3_nt: TGTGCCAGCAGTTACTCGGGCGGCAGGGGCGAGACCCAGTACTTC
v_call: TRBV7-8; clone_size: many; d_call: NA; j_call: TRBJ2-5; cdr3_aa: CASSFRSTGSQETQYF; cdr3_nt: TGTGCCAGCAGCTTTAGGAGTACAGGGTCCCAAGAGACCCAGTACTTC
v_call: TRBV5-5; clone_size: many; d_call: NA; j_call: TRBJ2-2; cdr3_aa: CASIPLAVTGELFF; cdr3_nt: TGTGCCAGCATACCCTTGGCGGTGACCGGGGAGCTGTTTTTT
v_call: TRBV25-1; clone_size: many; d_call: NA; j_call: TRBJ1-4; cdr3_aa: CASSTPWTGLNEKLFF; cdr3_nt: TGTGCCAGCAGTACCCCCTGGACGGGACTTAATGAAAAACTGTTTTTT
v_call: TRBV7-2; clone_size: many; d_call: TRBD2; j_call: TRBJ2-5; cdr3_aa: CASSSRGSGGRETQYF; cdr3_nt: TGTGCCAGCAGCTCTCGGGGTAGCGGGGGCAGGGAGACCCAGTACTTC
v_call: TRBV3-1; clone_size: many; d_call: NA; j_call: TRBJ1-1; cdr3_aa: CASSRDDTEAFF; cdr3_nt: TGTGCCAGCAGTCGGGATGACACTGAAGCTTTCTTT
v_call: TRBV7-2; clone_size: many; d_call: NA; j_call: TRBJ2-7; cdr3_aa: CASSSHLGRDEQYF; cdr3_nt: TGTGCCAGCAGCTCCCATTTGGGAAGGGACGAGCAGTACTTC
v_call: TRBV3-1; clone_size: many; d_call: TRBD2; j_call: TRBJ2-1; cdr3_aa: CASSPGRGGYNEQFF; cdr3_nt: TGTGCCAGCAGCCCCGGGAGGGGAGGCTACAATGAGCAGTTCTTC
v_call: TRBV7-2; clone_size: many; d_call: NA; j_call: TRBJ1-6; cdr3_aa: CASSSSSYNSPPHF; cdr3_nt: TGTGCCAGCAGCTCGAGCTCCTATAATTCACCCCCCCACTTT
v_call: TRBV28; clone_size: many; d_call: TRBD1; j_call: TRBJ2-4; cdr3_aa: CTSGDRGMLNIQYF; cdr3_nt: TGTACAAGCGGGGACAGGGGGATGTTGAACATTCAGTACTTC
v_call: TRBV20-1; clone_size: many; d_call: NA; j_call: TRBJ2-7; cdr3_aa: CSARPTGEEEQYF; cdr3_nt: TGCAGTGCTAGGCCTACAGGGGAGGAGGAGCAGTACTTC
v_call: TRBV6-1; clone_size: many; d_call: TRBD1; j_call: TRBJ2-2; cdr3_aa: CAGGTGFTGELFF; cdr3_nt: TGTGCCGGGGGGACAGGGTTCACCGGGGAGCTGTTTTTT
v_call: TRBV7-8; clone_size: many; d_call: NA; j_call: TRBJ2-1; cdr3_aa: CASSLARYISYNEQFF; cdr3_nt: TGTGCCAGCAGCTTAGCCCGTTATATCTCCTACAATGAGCAGTTCTTC
v_call: TRBV10-3; clone_size: many; d_call: NA; j_call: TRBJ2-6; cdr3_aa: CAISESWASGANVLTF; cdr3_nt: TGTGCCATCAGTGAGTCTTGGGCTTCTGGGGCCAACGTCCTGACTTTC
v_call: TRBV5-1; clone_size: many; d_call: TRBD1; j_call: TRBJ2-1; cdr3_aa: CASNSGTVRGDEQFF; cdr3_nt: TGCGCCAGCAACTCAGGGACAGTGAGGGGAGATGAGCAGTTCTTC
v_call: TRBV15; clone_size: NA; d_call: NA; j_call: TRBJ2-1; cdr3_aa: CATSRRRFGNEQFF; cdr3_nt: TGTGCCACCAGCAGACGCAGGTTTGGCAATGAGCAGTTCTTC
v_call: TRBV6-2/TRBV6-3; clone_size: many; d_call: TRBD1; j_call: TRBJ2-7; cdr3_aa: CASTRDRGEQYF; cdr3_nt: TGTGCCAGCACCAGGGACAGGGGAGAGCAGTACTTC
v_call: TRBV30; clone_size: NA; d_call: TRBD1; j_call: TRBJ2-2; cdr3_aa: CAWRGGQVTGEMFF; cdr3_nt: TGTGCCTGGAGGGGCGGACAGGTCACCGGGGAGATGTTTTTT
v_call: TRBV5-1; clone_size: NA; d_call: NA; j_call: TRBJ2-3; cdr3_aa: CASSPGGPGTGTDTQYF; cdr3_nt: TGCGCCAGCAGCCCCGGAGGTCCGGGGACCGGCACAGATACGCAGTATTTT
v_call: TRBV3-1; clone_size: many; d_call: NA; j_call: TRBJ2-5; cdr3_aa: CASSPVRETQYF; cdr3_nt: TGTGCCAGCAGCCCTGTCAGGGAGACCCAGTACTTC
v_call: TRBV27; clone_size: many; d_call: NA; j_call: TRBJ2-1; cdr3_aa: CASSFGWGTGNEQFF; cdr3_nt: TGTGCCAGCAGTTTCGGTTGGGGGACGGGCAATGAGCAGTTCTTC
v_call: TRBV3-1; clone_size: many; d_call: NA; j_call: TRBJ2-3; cdr3_aa: CASSQDPGLSTDTQYF; cdr3_nt: TGTGCCAGCAGCCAAGACCCGGGTTTGAGTACAGATACGCAGTATTTT
v_call: TRBV6-5; clone_size: many; d_call: TRBD2; j_call: TRBJ2-3; cdr3_aa: CASSSGTSGGADTQYF; cdr3_nt: TGTGCCAGCAGCAGCGGGACTAGCGGGGGGGCAGATACGCAGTATTTT
v_call: TRBV5-1; clone_size: many; d_call: NA; j_call: TRBJ1-3; cdr3_aa: CASSPQGGDTIYF; cdr3_nt: TGCGCCAGCAGCCCACAGGGCGGTGACACCATATATTTT
v_call: TRBV10-3; clone_size: medium-sized; d_call: TRBD1; j_call: TRBJ1-2; cdr3_aa: CAISPLPDRGNLYYGYTF; cdr3_nt: TGTGCCATCAGCCCCTTGCCGGACAGGGGAAATCTTTACTATGGCTACACCTTC
v_call: TRBV6-2/TRBV6-3; clone_size: many; d_call: NA; j_call: TRBJ2-7; cdr3_aa: CASSTTGQSSYEQYF; cdr3_nt: TGTGCCAGCAGTACGACGGGACAAAGTTCCTACGAGCAGTACTTC
v_call: TRBV10-3; clone_size: NA; d_call: NA; j_call: TRBJ1-1; cdr3_aa: CSTTGSLNTEAFF; cdr3_nt: TGTTCCACCACAGGTAGCCTGAACACTGAAGCTTTCTTT
v_call: TRBV19; clone_size: many; d_call: TRBD2; j_call: TRBJ2-2; cdr3_aa: CASSDRGGETGELFF; cdr3_nt: TGTGCCAGTAGCGATCGGGGGGGGGAAACCGGGGAGCTGTTTTTT
v_call: TRBV11-1; clone_size: many; d_call: NA; j_call: TRBJ2-5; cdr3_aa: CASSLGDRGETQYF; cdr3_nt: TGTGCCAGCAGCTTAGGGGACCGAGGGGAGACCCAGTACTTC
v_call: TRBV20-1; clone_size: medium-sized; d_call: NA; j_call: TRBJ2-1; cdr3_aa: CSARAGRSSYNEQFF; cdr3_nt: TGCAGTGCTAGAGCAGGGCGGAGCTCCTACAATGAGCAGTTCTTC
v_call: TRBV13; clone_size: many; d_call: TRBD1; j_call: TRBJ2-7; cdr3_aa: CASSSKTGDIKQYF; cdr3_nt: TGTGCCAGCAGCTCCAAGACAGGGGATATTAAGCAGTACTTC
v_call: TRBV2; clone_size: many; d_call: NA; j_call: TRBJ2-7; cdr3_aa: CASSPVPAGQGVSEQYF; cdr3_nt: TGTGCCAGCAGTCCGGTTCCCGCCGGGCAGGGAGTCTCCGAGCAGTACTTC
v_call: TRBV28; clone_size: NA; d_call: TRBD2; j_call: TRBJ2-1; cdr3_aa: CASYPQGLAGDEQFF; cdr3_nt: TGTGCCAGCTATCCACAGGGACTAGCGGGAGATGAGCAGTTCTTC
v_call: TRBV7-2; clone_size: many; d_call: TRBD2; j_call: TRBJ2-7; cdr3_aa: CASSSSGGVYYEQYF; cdr3_nt: TGTGCCAGCAGCTCTAGCGGGGGGGTATACTACGAGCAGTACTTC
v_call: TRBV5-1; clone_size: many; d_call: TRBD2; j_call: TRBJ2-3; cdr3_aa: CASSFLAGGRGDTQYF; cdr3_nt: TGCGCCAGCAGCTTCCTAGCGGGGGGACGGGGAGATACGCAGTATTTT